The rows below give T cell receptor beta chains drawn from one sample of a study of blood T cell repertoires in COVID-19. Clones were sequenced by immunoSEQ multiplex PCR, and TCRdb holds only the in-frame ones, with some missing. The sample shows about 240,000 clones, around 79% of them seen only once. Sequences were obtained from peripheral blood. These receptors originate from a woman of 80 years or more with acute or convalescent COVID-19. Both conserved end residues are part of each CDR3. D genes are given only for firm matches. Expanded clones get a size class; other rows say once, few or many, or leave the size out.

J gene: TRBJ2-2
D gene: TRBD2
V gene: TRBV11-2
clone size: few
CDR3 DNA: TGTGCCAGCAGCTTAACCCAGCGGGGGGTAAACGGGGAGCTGTTTTTT
CDR3 protein: CASSLTQRGVNGELFF

J gene: TRBJ2-5
D gene: NA
V gene: TRBV3-1/TRBV3-2
clone size: NA
CDR3 DNA: TGTGCCAGCGACCGGAGCCCCGGGGGGACCCAGTACTTC
CDR3 protein: CASDRSPGGTQYF

J gene: TRBJ1-6
D gene: NA
V gene: TRBV5-1
clone size: NA
CDR3 DNA: TGCGCCAGCAGCTTGGCCGGAGTCAGTGGAAATTCACCCCTCCACTTT
CDR3 protein: CASSLAGVSGNSPLHF

J gene: TRBJ2-7
D gene: NA
V gene: TRBV5-4
clone size: NA
CDR3 DNA: TGTGCCAGCAGCCCGCAAACCGATCGACCGGGGGAGCAGTACTTC
CDR3 protein: CASSPQTDRPGEQYF

J gene: TRBJ1-5
D gene: NA
V gene: TRBV6-5
clone size: NA
CDR3 DNA: TGTGCCAGCCGAAGTGATCTAGGAAGCAATCAGCCCCAGCATTTT
CDR3 protein: CASRSDLGSNQPQHF

J gene: TRBJ2-1
D gene: TRBD1
V gene: TRBV19
clone size: once
CDR3 DNA: TGTGCCACCGACCGGGGACAGGGCCTCAATGAGCAGTTCTTC
CDR3 protein: CATDRGQGLNEQFF

J gene: TRBJ2-7
D gene: NA
V gene: TRBV6-2/TRBV6-3
clone size: NA
CDR3 DNA: TGTGCCAGCAGTTACTCGCTGGGGAGATCAAGCTCCTACGAGCAGTACTTC
CDR3 protein: CASSYSLGRSSSYEQYF

J gene: TRBJ2-4
D gene: TRBD1
V gene: TRBV7-2
clone size: once
CDR3 DNA: TGTGCCAGCAGCCCGGGACAGCTACTAGCCAAAAACATTCAGTACTTC
CDR3 protein: CASSPGQLLAKNIQYF

J gene: TRBJ2-7
D gene: TRBD2
V gene: TRBV5-1
clone size: NA
CDR3 DNA: TGCGCCAGCAGCCAAACTAGCGGAACCTACGAGCAGTACTTC
CDR3 protein: CASSQTSGTYEQYF

J gene: TRBJ1-2
D gene: NA
V gene: TRBV11-2
clone size: NA
CDR3 DNA: TGTGCCAGCAGCCGAGCCTATGGCTACACCTTC
CDR3 protein: CASSRAYGYTF

J gene: TRBJ2-7
D gene: TRBD1
V gene: TRBV12-3/TRBV12-4
clone size: NA
CDR3 DNA: TGTGCCAGCACCCAGGACAGGGGAATGTTC
CDR3 protein: CASTQDRGMF

J gene: TRBJ2-5
D gene: NA
V gene: TRBV10-3
clone size: NA
CDR3 DNA: TGTGCCATCAGAGACACAGGCCAAGAGACCCAGTACTTC
CDR3 protein: CAIRDTGQETQYF

J gene: TRBJ2-7
D gene: NA
V gene: TRBV19
clone size: once
CDR3 DNA: TGTGCCAGTAGCCATTACGAGCAGTACTTC
CDR3 protein: CASSHYEQYF

J gene: TRBJ1-5
D gene: NA
V gene: TRBV18
clone size: NA
CDR3 DNA: TGTGCCAGCTCACAGGGGAAGTCGCAGCCCCAGCATTTT
CDR3 protein: CASSQGKSQPQHF

J gene: TRBJ1-5
D gene: NA
V gene: TRBV5-4
clone size: NA
CDR3 DNA: TGTGCCAGCAGCTTGGGAGGGCCGGGAGGCAATCAGCCCCAGCATTTT
CDR3 protein: CASSLGGPGGNQPQHF

J gene: TRBJ1-1
D gene: NA
V gene: TRBV18
clone size: few
CDR3 DNA: TGTGCCAGCTCACCACAAAGCGGCACCCAAAGCACTGAAGCTTTCTTT
CDR3 protein: CASSPQSGTQSTEAFF

J gene: TRBJ1-6
D gene: TRBD1
V gene: TRBV18
clone size: many
CDR3 DNA: TGTGCCAGCTCACCACGCAGGACAGGCTTATCTTCACCCCTCCACTTT
CDR3 protein: CASSPRRTGLSSPLHF

J gene: TRBJ2-5
D gene: NA
V gene: TRBV2
clone size: NA
CDR3 DNA: TGTGCCAGCAGTCCCGCGGAGGTCGGGGGGACCCAGTACTTC
CDR3 protein: CASSPAEVGGTQYF

J gene: TRBJ2-5
D gene: TRBD1
V gene: TRBV5-4
clone size: NA
CDR3 DNA: TGTGCCAGCAGCGGAACGGGACAGGGCAAGGAGACCCAGTACTTC
CDR3 protein: CASSGTGQGKETQYF

J gene: TRBJ1-4
D gene: TRBD1
V gene: TRBV7-9
clone size: NA
CDR3 DNA: TGTGCCAGCAGACGGACAGGGGGGAATGAAAAACTGTTTTTT
CDR3 protein: CASRRTGGNEKLFF

J gene: TRBJ2-7
D gene: NA
V gene: TRBV7-2
clone size: once
CDR3 DNA: TGTGCCAGCAGCTTCTCCCCCTTCCTGACTGCCGAGCAGTACTTC
CDR3 protein: CASSFSPFLTAEQYF

J gene: TRBJ1-4
D gene: TRBD1
V gene: TRBV6-5
clone size: NA
CDR3 DNA: TGTGCCAGCAGTCTGAACAGGGGTGAAAAACTGTTTTTT
CDR3 protein: CASSLNRGEKLFF

J gene: TRBJ1-4
D gene: NA
V gene: TRBV6-5
clone size: NA
CDR3 DNA: TGTGCCAGCAAGAGGGGGGGCAGGGGTGAAAAACTGTTTTTT
CDR3 protein: CASKRGGRGEKLFF

J gene: TRBJ2-1
D gene: TRBD1
V gene: TRBV11-3
clone size: NA
CDR3 DNA: TGTGCCAGCAGCCTATCCGGGACAGGGGTCGGGGAGCAGTTCTTC
CDR3 protein: CASSLSGTGVGEQFF

J gene: TRBJ2-7
D gene: TRBD1
V gene: TRBV4-1
clone size: NA
CDR3 DNA: TGCGCCAGCAGCCAAGCCCCATCCGGGACAGGTACCTACGAGCAGTACTTC
CDR3 protein: CASSQAPSGTGTYEQYF

J gene: TRBJ2-1
D gene: TRBD1
V gene: TRBV28
clone size: NA
CDR3 DNA: TGTGCCAGCAGCCCCAGGGGACAGGGTTATGATGAGCAGTTCTTC
CDR3 protein: CASSPRGQGYDEQFF

J gene: TRBJ1-5
D gene: TRBD1
V gene: TRBV2
clone size: NA
CDR3 DNA: TGTGCCAGCAGTGAAGGGGGACAGGGGAATCAGCCCCAGCATTTT
CDR3 protein: CASSEGGQGNQPQHF

J gene: TRBJ1-1
D gene: NA
V gene: TRBV30
clone size: NA
CDR3 DNA: TGTGCCTGGATGTACGGGAACACTGAAGCTTTCTTT
CDR3 protein: CAWMYGNTEAFF

J gene: TRBJ1-4
D gene: NA
V gene: TRBV5-1
clone size: once
CDR3 DNA: TGCGCCAGCAGCTTGGCCGGACAGTCTAATGAAAAACTGTTTTTT
CDR3 protein: CASSLAGQSNEKLFF